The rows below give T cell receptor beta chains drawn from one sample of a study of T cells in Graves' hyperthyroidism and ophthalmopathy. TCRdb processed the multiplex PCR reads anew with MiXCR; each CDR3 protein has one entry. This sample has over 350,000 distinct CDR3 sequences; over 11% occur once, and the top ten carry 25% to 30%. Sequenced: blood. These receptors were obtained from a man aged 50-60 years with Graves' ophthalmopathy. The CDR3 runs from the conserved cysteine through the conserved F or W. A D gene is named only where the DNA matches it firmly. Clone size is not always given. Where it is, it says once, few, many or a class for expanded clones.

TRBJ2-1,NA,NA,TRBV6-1,CASRETGTPYNEQFF,TGTGCCAGCAGGGAAACCGGGACTCCATACAATGAGCAGTTCTTC
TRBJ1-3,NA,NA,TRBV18,CASSPTRRSTGNTIYF,TGTGCCAGCTCACCAACGAGGAGATCAACTGGAAACACCATATATTTT
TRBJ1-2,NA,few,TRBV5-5,CASSFGRYGYTF,TGTGCCAGCAGCTTTGGACGTTATGGCTACACCTTC
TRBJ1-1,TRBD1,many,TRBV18,CASSPGQGPLMGEAFF,TGTGCCAGCTCACCCGGACAGGGGCCTCTTATGGGTGAAGCTTTCTTT
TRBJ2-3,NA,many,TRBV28,CASEQGSDTQYF,TGTGCCAGCGAACAGGGATCAGATACGCAGTATTTT
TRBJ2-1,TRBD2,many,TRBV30,CAWSVLAGVNEQFF,TGTGCCTGGAGTGTATTAGCGGGAGTTAATGAGCAGTTCTTC
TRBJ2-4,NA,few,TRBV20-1,CSAPDYRELAKNIQYF,TGCAGTGCTCCCGACTACCGGGAACTAGCCAAAAACATTCAGTACTTC
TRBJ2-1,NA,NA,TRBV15,CATSRSLGSYNEQFF,TGTGCCACCAGCAGAAGCCTGGGCTCCTACAATGAGCAGTTCTTC
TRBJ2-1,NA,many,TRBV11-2,CASSLLASEQFF,TGTGCCAGCAGCTTACTAGCTTCTGAGCAGTTCTTC
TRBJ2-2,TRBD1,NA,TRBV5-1,CASSPTGGEVGELFF,TGCGCCAGCAGCCCGACAGGGGGCGAAGTCGGGGAGCTGTTTTTT
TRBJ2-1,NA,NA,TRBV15,CATPPPDEQFF,TGTGCCACTCCACCCCCAGATGAGCAGTTCTTC
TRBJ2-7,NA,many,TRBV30,CAWDDTRGKSYEQYF,TGTGCCTGGGATGACACGAGAGGGAAAAGCTACGAGCAGTACTTC
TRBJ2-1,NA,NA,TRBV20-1,CSAREFQGLLGNEQFF,TGCAGTGCTAGAGAATTTCAGGGCCTCCTGGGCAATGAGCAGTTCTTC
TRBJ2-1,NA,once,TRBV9,CASSVGSQNNEQFF,TGTGCCAGCAGCGTAGGTTCCCAAAACAATGAGCAGTTCTTC
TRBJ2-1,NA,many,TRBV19,CASSTGDLGYNEQFF,TGTGCCAGTAGCACGGGGGATCTTGGCTACAATGAGCAGTTCTTC
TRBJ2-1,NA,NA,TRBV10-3,CAISVLGHEQFF,TGTGCCATCAGTGTTCTGGGCCATGAGCAGTTCTTC
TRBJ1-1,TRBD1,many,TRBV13,CASSPQAGGTEAFF,TGTGCCAGCAGCCCCCAGGCAGGGGGCACTGAAGCTTTCTTT
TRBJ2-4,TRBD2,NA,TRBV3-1,CASSQDSGGRAGKAKNIQYF,TGTGCCAGCAGCCAAGATAGCGGGGGTCGAGCGGGAAAAGCCAAAAACATTCAGTACTTC
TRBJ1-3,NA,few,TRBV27,CASLGGDGNTIYF,TGTGCCAGTTTAGGGGGGGATGGAAACACCATATATTTT
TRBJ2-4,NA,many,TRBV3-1,CASSPGSAKNIQYF,TGTGCCAGCAGCCCCGGGTCCGCCAAAAACATTCAGTACTTC
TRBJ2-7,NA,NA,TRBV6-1,CASTSGTTLGYEQYF,TGTGCCAGCACCTCCGGGACAACCTTGGGGTACGAGCAGTACTTC
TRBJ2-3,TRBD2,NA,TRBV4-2,CASSQESSGRLDWLGTDTQYF,TGTGCCAGCAGCCAAGAGTCGAGCGGGAGGTTGGATTGGTTAGGCACAGATACGCAGTATTTT
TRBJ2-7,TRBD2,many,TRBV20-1,CSAAVPGRAGFEQYF,TGCAGTGCTGCCGTTCCGGGGAGGGCCGGTTTCGAGCAGTACTTC
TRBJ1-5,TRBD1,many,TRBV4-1,CASSQGTGSNQPQHF,TGCGCCAGCAGCCAGGGGACAGGGAGCAATCAGCCCCAGCATTTT
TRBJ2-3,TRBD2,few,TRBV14,CASSPGLAGPYSTDTQYF,TGTGCCAGCAGCCCAGGACTAGCGGGACCTTATAGCACAGATACGCAGTATTTT
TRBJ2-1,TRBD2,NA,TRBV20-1,CSAKRLAGATYNEQFF,TGCAGTGCTAAGAGACTAGCGGGAGCCACCTACAATGAGCAGTTCTTC
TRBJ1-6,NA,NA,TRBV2,CASSEKGSSYNSPLHF,TGTGCCAGCAGTGAAAAAGGTAGCTCCTATAATTCACCCCTCCACTTT
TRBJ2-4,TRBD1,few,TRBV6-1,CASTPRITTGAKNIQYF,TGTGCCAGCACTCCTAGAATTACGACAGGGGCCAAAAACATTCAGTACTTC
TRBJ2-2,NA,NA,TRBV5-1,CASSLGGNFAGELFF,TGCGCCAGCAGCTTGGGCGGGAACTTTGCCGGGGAGCTGTTTTTT
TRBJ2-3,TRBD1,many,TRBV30,CAWSNYRGDTQYF,TGTGCCTGGAGTAACTACAGGGGGGATACGCAGTATTTT
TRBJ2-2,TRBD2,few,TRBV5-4,CASSLGLAGENTGELFF,TGTGCCAGCAGCTTGGGGCTAGCGGGAGAGAACACCGGGGAGCTGTTTTTT
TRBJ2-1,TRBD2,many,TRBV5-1,CASSLTSGEYNEQFF,TGCGCCAGCAGCTTGACTAGCGGAGAGTACAATGAGCAGTTCTTC
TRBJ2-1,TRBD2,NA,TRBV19,CASSIGSAGGPLNEQFF,TGTGCCAGTAGTATTGGGTCCGCGGGAGGGCCCCTCAATGAGCAGTTCTTC
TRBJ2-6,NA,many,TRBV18,CASSPVISGANVLTF,TGTGCCAGCTCACCGGTCATCTCTGGGGCCAACGTCCTGACTTTC
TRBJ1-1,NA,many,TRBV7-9,CASHKGEASSRAFF,TGTGCCAGCCACAAGGGGGAGGCGAGCTCTAGAGCTTTCTTT
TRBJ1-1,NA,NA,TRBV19,CASSILDRNTEAFF,TGTGCCAGTAGTATCCTCGACAGGAACACTGAAGCTTTCTTT
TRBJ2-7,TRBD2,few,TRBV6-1,CASTLSGREGYEQYF,TGTGCCAGCACCCTATCTGGGCGGGAGGGCTACGAGCAGTACTTC
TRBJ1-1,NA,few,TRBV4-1,CASSLGSGRAQGTEAFF,TGCGCCAGCAGCCTGGGGTCGGGCAGGGCGCAGGGAACTGAAGCTTTCTTT
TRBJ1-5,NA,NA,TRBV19,CASSDGLNQPQHF,TGTGCCAGTAGTGACGGTTTGAATCAGCCCCAGCATTTT
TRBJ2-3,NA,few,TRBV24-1,CATASASSTDTQYF,TGTGCCACCGCATCGGCGTCTAGCACAGATACGCAGTATTTT
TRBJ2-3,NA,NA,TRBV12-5,CASGPQDRTDTQYF,TGTGCTAGTGGTCCGCAGGATAGAACAGATACGCAGTATTTT
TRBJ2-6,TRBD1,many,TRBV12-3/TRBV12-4,CASESRQGAFNGANVLTF,TGTGCCAGCGAGAGCCGACAGGGGGCCTTTAATGGGGCCAACGTCCTGACTTTC
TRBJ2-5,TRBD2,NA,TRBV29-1,CSPWTSGRASETQYF,TGCAGCCCCTGGACTAGCGGGAGGGCCTCAGAGACCCAGTACTTC
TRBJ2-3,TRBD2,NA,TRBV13,CASSLGRGGRGDTQYF,TGTGCCAGCAGCTTAGGCCGTGGCGGGAGGGGAGATACGCAGTATTTT
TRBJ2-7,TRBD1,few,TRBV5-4,CASSFGGDRVYEQYF,TGTGCCAGCAGCTTTGGGGGGGACAGGGTCTACGAGCAGTACTTC
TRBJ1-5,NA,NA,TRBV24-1,CATSDGYSNQPQHF,TGTGCCACCAGTGACGGGTATAGCAATCAGCCCCAGCATTTT
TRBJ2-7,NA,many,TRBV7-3,CASSSPGQGVGTGLAGHYEQYF,TGTGCCAGCAGCTCCCCGGGACAGGGGGTAGGGACCGGACTAGCGGGCCACTACGAGCAGTACTTC